The clone carrying this T cell receptor (beta chain) was picked up a small number of times. Its target is unknown. The sample comes from a study of a mutant IDH1 vaccine in newly diagnosed glioma. Study details: Prior therapy was radiotherapy, temozolomide, or both; most received both.

Points from the study as a whole: Pseudoprogression seemingly bore no relation to changes in top peripheral T cell clonotypes.

The CDR3 totals 14 residues. Trimming removed 4 bases from V and 6 bases from J; junction bases left unmatched: 5. Per the germline V gene, CDR1 is MNHEY and CDR2 is SMNVEV (reference sequence). As to time point: baseline, week 1 (first vaccination visit). Treatment in this sample: pre-vaccination baseline after standard-of-care therapy. The table came from immunoSEQ multiplex PCR; TCRdb's copy has only in-frame clones and leaves some out. The sample shows some 23,000 clones, roughly 93% of them seen only once. The V and J genes are TRBV27 and TRBJ2-1; TRBD2 aligns across 8 bases. The receptor's source is a man in his forties with glioma. Specimen: PBMCs, collected from a glioma patient treated with radiotherapy, temozolomide or both. The CDR3 loop reads CASSWGLGSNEQFF. DNA of the CDR3: TGTGCCAGCAGTTGGGGACTAGGGTCCAATGAGCAGTTCTTC.